The rows below give T cell receptor beta chains drawn from one sample of a study of precursors of human CD4 cytotoxic T cells. Via MiXCR, TCRdb re-called the reads, giving one row per CDR3 protein. Found here are 200 to 250 distinct CDR3 sequences, 30% to 35% of them singletons; the top ten hold 53%. Sequencing used memory CD4+ T cells from blood (PBMCs). Every receptor here comes from a human donor in good health. Both conserved end residues are part of each CDR3. Each record gives: D gene, V gene, clone size, J gene, CDR3 DNA, CDR3 protein. A D gene is named only where the DNA matches it firmly. Part of the rows lack a size; the others show once, few, many or a class for expanded clones.

d_gene: .
v_gene: TRBV9
abundance: large
j_gene: TRBJ2-1
CDR3nt: TGTGCCAGCAGCGTAGAACCCTGGAATGAGCAGTTCTTC
CDR3aa: CASSVEPWNEQFF

d_gene: .
v_gene: TRBV5-1
abundance: large
j_gene: TRBJ2-3
CDR3nt: TGCGCCAGCAGGTGGGACGCCACAGATACGCAGTATTTT
CDR3aa: CASRWDATDTQYF

d_gene: TRBD1
v_gene: TRBV4-1
abundance: few
j_gene: TRBJ2-7
CDR3nt: TGCGCCAGCAGCCAAGTAGGGGGCCCCCACGAGCAGTACTTC
CDR3aa: CASSQVGGPHEQYF

d_gene: .
v_gene: TRBV20-1
abundance: .
j_gene: TRBJ1-6
CDR3nt: TGCAGTGCTGGTCAGGGTCCGAATAATTCACCCCTCCACTTT
CDR3aa: CSAGQGPNNSPLHF

d_gene: .
v_gene: TRBV20-1
abundance: large
j_gene: TRBJ1-5
CDR3nt: TGCAGTGCTAGAGATCATCGGTCTGATCAGCCCCAGCATTTT
CDR3aa: CSARDHRSDQPQHF

d_gene: TRBD2
v_gene: TRBV11-2
abundance: large
j_gene: TRBJ2-4
CDR3nt: TGTGCCAGCAGCTTAGTTGGTCTAGCGGGAGGAGTAGCCAAAAACATTCAGTACTTC
CDR3aa: CASSLVGLAGGVAKNIQYF

d_gene: TRBD2
v_gene: TRBV5-4
abundance: .
j_gene: TRBJ2-7
CDR3nt: TGTGCCAGCAGGACGGGACTAGCGGGATCCTACGAGCAGTACTTC
CDR3aa: CASRTGLAGSYEQYF

d_gene: TRBD2
v_gene: TRBV29-1
abundance: few
j_gene: TRBJ2-1
CDR3nt: TGCAGCGTTGAACCCCTAGCGGGCTATTACAATGAGCAGTTCTTC
CDR3aa: CSVEPLAGYYNEQFF

d_gene: TRBD1
v_gene: TRBV11-2
abundance: large
j_gene: TRBJ2-2
CDR3nt: TGTGCCAGCAGCTACAGGGGGAACACCGGGGAGCTGTTTTTT
CDR3aa: CASSYRGNTGELFF

d_gene: TRBD2
v_gene: TRBV9
abundance: large
j_gene: TRBJ2-3
CDR3nt: TGTGCCAGCAGTCGGGGCAGGGAATACAGCGGGAACCCAGATACGCAGTATTTT
CDR3aa: CASSRGREYSGNPDTQYF

d_gene: .
v_gene: TRBV7-2
abundance: .
j_gene: TRBJ1-2
CDR3nt: TGTGCCAGCAGCCTCGGGACTTTCTATGGCTACACCTTC
CDR3aa: CASSLGTFYGYTF

d_gene: .
v_gene: TRBV3-1
abundance: large
j_gene: TRBJ1-4
CDR3nt: TGTGCCAGCAGCGACGACAGGTCGCCCGATTTTAATGAAAAACTGTTTTTT
CDR3aa: CASSDDRSPDFNEKLFF

d_gene: .
v_gene: TRBV11-2
abundance: large
j_gene: TRBJ2-6
CDR3nt: TGTGCCAGCAGCTTAGTCGGACAGAAGAGCTCTGGGGCCAACGTCCTGACTTTC
CDR3aa: CASSLVGQKSSGANVLTF

d_gene: .
v_gene: TRBV10-3
abundance: .
j_gene: TRBJ1-1
CDR3nt: TGTGCCATCAGCAAGGGGTCCGGGACTGAAGCTTTCTTT
CDR3aa: CAISKGSGTEAFF